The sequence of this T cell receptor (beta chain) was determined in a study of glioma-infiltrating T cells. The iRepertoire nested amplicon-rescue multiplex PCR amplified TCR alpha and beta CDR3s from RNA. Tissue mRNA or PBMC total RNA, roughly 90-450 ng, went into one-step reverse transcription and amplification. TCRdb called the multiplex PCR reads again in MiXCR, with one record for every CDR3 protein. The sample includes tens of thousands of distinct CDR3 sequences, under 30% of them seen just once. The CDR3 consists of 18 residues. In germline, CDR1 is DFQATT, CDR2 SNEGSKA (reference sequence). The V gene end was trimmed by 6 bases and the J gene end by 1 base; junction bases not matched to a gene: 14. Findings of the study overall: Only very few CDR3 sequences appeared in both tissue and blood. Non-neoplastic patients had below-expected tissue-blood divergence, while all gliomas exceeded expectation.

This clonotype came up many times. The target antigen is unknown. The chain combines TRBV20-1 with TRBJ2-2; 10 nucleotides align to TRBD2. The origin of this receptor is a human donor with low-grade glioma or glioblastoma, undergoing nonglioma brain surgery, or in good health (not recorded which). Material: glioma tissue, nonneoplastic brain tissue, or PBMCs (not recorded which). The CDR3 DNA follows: TGCAGTGCCCTAAGAAGGGGGTCTAGCGGGAGGAACACCGGGGAGCTGTTTTTT. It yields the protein CSALRRGSSGRNTGELFF.